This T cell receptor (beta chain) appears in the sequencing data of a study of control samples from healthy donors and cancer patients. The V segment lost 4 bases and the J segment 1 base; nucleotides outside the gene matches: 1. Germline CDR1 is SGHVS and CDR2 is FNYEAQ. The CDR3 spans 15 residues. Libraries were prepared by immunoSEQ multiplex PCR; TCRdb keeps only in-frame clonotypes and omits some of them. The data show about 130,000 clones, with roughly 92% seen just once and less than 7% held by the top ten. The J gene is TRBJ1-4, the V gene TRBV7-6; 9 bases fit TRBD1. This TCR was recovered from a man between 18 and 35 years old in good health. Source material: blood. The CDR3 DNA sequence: TGTGCCAGCAGCTGGACAGGGGAAACTAATGAAAAACTGTTTTTT. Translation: CASSWTGETNEKLFF.